This record looks at one TCR beta chain sequence and its context. Its antigen remains unidentified. V lost 4 bases and J lost 1; bases outside the gene matches: 5. There are 16 residues in the CDR3. The data stem from a study of T cells after yellow fever vaccination. TCRdb fed the 5' RACE reads into MiXCR, producing one record per CDR3 protein. Among 510,000 or so distinct CDR3 sequences listed, about a fifth were seen once. Study-wide points: Just a small share of clonotypes turned up in the CD4 compartment as well as the CD8 compartment. Post-booster repertoires again held most primary-vaccination clones (approximately 96% CD4, 75% to 90% CD8).

The sequencing used PBMCs, collected 15 days after the yellow fever booster vaccination. V is TRBV12-3 or TRBV12-4 and J is TRBJ1-1, with TRBD1 matching 11 bases. The clonotype originates from a man in his thirties or forties who received the YFV17D yellow fever vaccine. This chain's CDR3 is CASSWTGGAGNTEAFF. The CDR3 DNA is TGTGCCAGCAGTTGGACAGGGGGCGCAGGGAACACTGAAGCTTTCTTT.